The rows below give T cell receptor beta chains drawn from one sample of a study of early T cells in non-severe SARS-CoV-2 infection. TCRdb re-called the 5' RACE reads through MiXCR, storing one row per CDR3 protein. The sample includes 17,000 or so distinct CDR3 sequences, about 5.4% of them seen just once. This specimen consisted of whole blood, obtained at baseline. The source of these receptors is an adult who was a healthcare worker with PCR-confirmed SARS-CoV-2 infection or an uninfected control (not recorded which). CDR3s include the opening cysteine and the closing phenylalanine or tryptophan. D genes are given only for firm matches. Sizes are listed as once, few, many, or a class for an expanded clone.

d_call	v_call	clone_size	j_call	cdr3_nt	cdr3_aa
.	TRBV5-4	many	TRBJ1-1	TGTGCCAGCAGACCGGAGGTGGGCGGCGCTGAAGCTTTCTTT	CASRPEVGGAEAFF
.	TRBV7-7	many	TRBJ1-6	TGTGCCAGCAGCTTAACAGGAGGGGGACCCCTCCACTTT	CASSLTGGGPLHF
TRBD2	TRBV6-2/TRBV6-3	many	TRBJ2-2	TGTGCCAGCAGTGGTAGCGGGGCTATTAACACCGGGGAGCTGTTTTTT	CASSGSGAINTGELFF
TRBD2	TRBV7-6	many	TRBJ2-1	TGTGCCAGCAGCCTTAGCGGGGGGGATGGGAATGAGCAGTTCTTC	CASSLSGGDGNEQFF
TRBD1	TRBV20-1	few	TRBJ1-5	TGCAGTGCTCAACTCGAGACAGGGCAGGGTCAGCCCCAGCATTTT	CSAQLETGQGQPQHF
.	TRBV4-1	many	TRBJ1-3	TGCGCCAGCAGCCAAGTACGTGGAAACACCATATATTTT	CASSQVRGNTIYF
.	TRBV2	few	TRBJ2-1	TGTGCCAGCATCGGCGTACCAAGTTTTAACAATGAGCAGTTCTTC	CASIGVPSFNNEQFF
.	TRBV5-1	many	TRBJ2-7	TGCGCCAGCACGGCGACGGGCAGCACCTACGAGCAGTACTTC	CASTATGSTYEQYF
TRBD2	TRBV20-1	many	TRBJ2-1	TGCAGTGCCCCGAGGGAGCTAGCGGGACCCGTCAATGAGCAGTTCTTC	CSAPRELAGPVNEQFF
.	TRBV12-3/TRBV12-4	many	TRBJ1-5	TGTGCCAGCAGCCCTAGCGGGAATCAGCCCCAGCATTTT	CASSPSGNQPQHF
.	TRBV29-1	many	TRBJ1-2	TGCAGCGTTGGGGAGGGGGACTATGGCTACACCTTC	CSVGEGDYGYTF
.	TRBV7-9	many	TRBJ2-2	TGTGCCAGCAGCTTAAGCTACAGGACCGGGGAGCTGTTTTTT	CASSLSYRTGELFF
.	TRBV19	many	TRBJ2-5	TGTGCCAGTAGTATACGGCGGGAAACAACGTACCAAGAGACCCAGTACTTC	CASSIRRETTYQETQYF
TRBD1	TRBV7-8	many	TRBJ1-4	TGTGCCAGCAGTCCCGGGACAGTAGAAGAAAAACTGTTTTTT	CASSPGTVEEKLFF
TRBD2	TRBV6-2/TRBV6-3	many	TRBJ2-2	TGTGCCAGCAGCCCGGGACTAGCAAACGGGGAGCTGTTTTTT	CASSPGLANGELFF
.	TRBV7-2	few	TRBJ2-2	TGTGCCAGCAGCTTAGACCAGCGGAACACCGGGGAGCTGTTTTTT	CASSLDQRNTGELFF
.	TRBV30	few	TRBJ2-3	TGTGCCTGGTATTCGATTTCTAGCACAGATACGCAGTATTTT	CAWYSISSTDTQYF
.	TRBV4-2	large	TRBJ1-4	TGTGCCAGCAGCCAAGCCCCCGGGAGCGGAGCCGAAAAACTGTTTTTT	CASSQAPGSGAEKLFF
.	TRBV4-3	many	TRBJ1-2	TGCGCCAGCAGCCAAGAGCACAGTTCCCCCTCCTTATATGGCTACACCTTC	CASSQEHSSPSLYGYTF
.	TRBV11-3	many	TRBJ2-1	TGTGCCAGCAGCCCTGGGGGGGCTAACAATGAGCAGTTCTTC	CASSPGGANNEQFF
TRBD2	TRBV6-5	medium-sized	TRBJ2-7	TGTGCCAGCCGATTAGCGGGGGACGTGACCTACGAGCAGTACTTC	CASRLAGDVTYEQYF